This T cell receptor beta chain is drawn from a study of T-cell memory formation after mild COVID-19. General observations from the study: Within pre-infection memory, some responding clones were found, suggesting cross-reactive memory joined.

CDR3 length equals 16 residues. Between the trimmed V and J ends, which lost 2 bases and 1 base, there was a span of 14 bases. Germline CDR1 is SGHRS and CDR2 is YFSETQ. A single record per CDR3 protein comes from TCRdb applying MiXCR to the 5' RACE reads. Altogether 110,000 or so distinct CDR3 sequences are present, 18% being singletons, with the ten largest covering less than 6.5%. Notes on this clonotype: Its antigen is undetermined.

Sequencing used PBMCs or a T cell subset sorted from them (not recorded which). The chain uses TRBV5-1 and TRBJ2-3, with a weak D call TRBD2 (6 bases). This TCR derives from a young man who had mild COVID-19 (a few samples of this study predate the infection). Cell type and time point are not known. The CDR3 protein is CASSLLADTGTDTQYF. CDR3 in DNA: TGCGCCAGCAGCTTATTAGCGGACACGGGCACAGATACGCAGTATTTT.